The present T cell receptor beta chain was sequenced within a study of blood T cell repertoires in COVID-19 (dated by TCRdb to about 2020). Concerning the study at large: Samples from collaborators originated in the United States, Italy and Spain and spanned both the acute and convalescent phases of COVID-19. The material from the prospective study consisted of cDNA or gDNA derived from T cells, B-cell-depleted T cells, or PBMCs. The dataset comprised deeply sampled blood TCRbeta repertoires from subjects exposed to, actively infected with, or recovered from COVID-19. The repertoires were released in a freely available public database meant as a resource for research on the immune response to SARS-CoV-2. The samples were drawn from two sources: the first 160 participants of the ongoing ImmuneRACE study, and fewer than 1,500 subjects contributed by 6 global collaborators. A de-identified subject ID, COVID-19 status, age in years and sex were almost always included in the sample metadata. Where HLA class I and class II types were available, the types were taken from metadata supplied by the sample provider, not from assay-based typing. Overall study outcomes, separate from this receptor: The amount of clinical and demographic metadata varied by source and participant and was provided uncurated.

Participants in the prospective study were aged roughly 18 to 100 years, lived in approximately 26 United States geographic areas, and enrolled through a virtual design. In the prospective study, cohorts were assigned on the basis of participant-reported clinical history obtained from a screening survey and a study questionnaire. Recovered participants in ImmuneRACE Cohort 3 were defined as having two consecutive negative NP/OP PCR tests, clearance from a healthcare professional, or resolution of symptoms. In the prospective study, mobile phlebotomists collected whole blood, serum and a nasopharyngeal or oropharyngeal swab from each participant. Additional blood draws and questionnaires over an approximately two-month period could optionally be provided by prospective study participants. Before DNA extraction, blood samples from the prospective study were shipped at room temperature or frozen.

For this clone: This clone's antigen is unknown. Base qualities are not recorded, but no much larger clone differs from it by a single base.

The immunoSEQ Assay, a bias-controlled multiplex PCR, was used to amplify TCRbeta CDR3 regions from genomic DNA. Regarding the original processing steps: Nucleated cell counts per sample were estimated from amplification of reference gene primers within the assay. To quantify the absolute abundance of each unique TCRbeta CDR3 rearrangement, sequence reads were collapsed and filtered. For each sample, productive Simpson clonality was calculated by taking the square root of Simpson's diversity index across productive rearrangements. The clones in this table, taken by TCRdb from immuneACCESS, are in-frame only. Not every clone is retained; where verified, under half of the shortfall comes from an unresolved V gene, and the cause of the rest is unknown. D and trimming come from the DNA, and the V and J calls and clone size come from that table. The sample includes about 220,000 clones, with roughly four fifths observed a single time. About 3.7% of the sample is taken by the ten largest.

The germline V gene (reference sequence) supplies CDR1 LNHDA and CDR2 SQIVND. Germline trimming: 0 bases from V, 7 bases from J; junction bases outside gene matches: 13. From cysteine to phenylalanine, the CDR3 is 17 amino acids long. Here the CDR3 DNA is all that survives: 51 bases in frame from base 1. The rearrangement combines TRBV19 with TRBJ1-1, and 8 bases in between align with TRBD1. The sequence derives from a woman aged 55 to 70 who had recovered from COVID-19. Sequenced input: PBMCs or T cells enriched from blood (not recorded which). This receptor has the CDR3 CASSIDISGQGYSEAFF. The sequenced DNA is TGTGCCAGTAGTATAGATATCTCCGGACAGGGATATAGTGAAGCTTTCTTT.